Below, 31 T cell receptor beta chains from the same sample are listed, as sequenced in a study of Tregs in tolerant kidney transplant recipients. The protocol was immunoSEQ multiplex PCR, while the TCRdb copy is restricted to in-frame clones and leaves out a portion. The sample lists 60,000 to 65,000 clones, less than 98% seen once, with 0.34% in the top ten. The specimen comprised Tregs from blood, sampled before the transplant. All receptors derive from a human donor who received a combined kidney and bone marrow transplant.

This clone was observed a handful of times. The V and J genes are TRBV20-1 and TRBJ2-7; no clear D gene. V was cut by 0 bases and J by 5 bases, with 5 bases left in between. The CDR3 runs 11 residues. From germline, CDR1 is DFQATT and CDR2 SNEGSKA (reference sequence). The CDR3, as DNA: TGCAGTGCTAGAGAAGCTAACGAGCAGTACTTC. It encodes CSAREANEQYF.

This chain links TRBV5-1 with TRBJ2-3; 8 nucleotides align to TRBD2. V shed 4 bases, J shed 5 bases, and the junction held 6 bases outside the gene matches. Germline loops: CDR1 SGHRS, CDR2 YFSETQ. This CDR3 is 14 amino acids long. DNA of the CDR3: TGCGCCAGCAGCCCTGGGACTAGTAGAGATACGCAGTATTTT. It encodes CASSPGTSRDTQYF.

This chain joins TRBV7-2 and TRBJ2-3; the D is unclear. V was pared by 1 base and J by 5 bases, with 10 bases between. Germline V gene sequence: CDR1 SGHTA, CDR2 FQGNSA. The CDR3 contains 14 residues. The CDR3 coding sequence is TGTGCCAGCAGCTTAGAGTATCGCGTAGATACGCAGTATTTT. Its translation: CASSLEYRVDTQYF.

The chain couples TRBV5-4 to TRBJ2-1, with D hard to call. This CDR3 comprises 16 residues. CDR1 is SGHNT, CDR2 YYREEE, per germline (reference sequence). Deletions cut 0 bases from V and 4 bases from J, with 14 bases between. CDR3: CASSLGFHRQYNEQFF. In DNA, the CDR3 is TGTGCCAGCAGCTTGGGTTTTCATCGACAATACAATGAGCAGTTCTTC.

This chain joins TRBV5-1 and TRBJ2-7; TRBD1 aligns across 11 bases. The junction had 1 base not matched to a gene; V was cut back by 3 bases and J by 2 bases. The CDR3 totals 14 residues. The germline V gene has CDR1 SGHRS and CDR2 YFSETQ. The CDR3 DNA is TGCGCCAGCAGCTCGGACAGGGGGCCCTACGAGCAGTACTTC. Its translation: CASSSDRGPYEQYF.

The chain employs TRBV9 and TRBJ1-2, with D unclear. CDR3 length: 15 residues. Germline CDR1 and CDR2: SGDLS and YYNGEE. With 0 bases removed from V and 8 bases from J, the gap between germline ends came to 17 bases. CDR3 sequence reads: CASSVEWAGLGGYTF. The CDR3 DNA reads TGTGCCAGCAGCGTAGAATGGGCTGGTCTTGGGGGCTACACCTTC.

The V gene is TRBV4-3, the J gene TRBJ1-2; 8 positions match TRBD1. Germline lookup yields CDR1 LGHNA and CDR2 YSLEER. The CDR3 contains 15 residues. Unmatched junction bases numbered 5, after V lost 3 bases and J lost 2 bases. In DNA form, the CDR3 reads TGCGCCAGCAGCCAGCAGGACAGGGCAAACTATGGCTACACCTTC. This sequence encodes CASSQQDRANYGYTF.

This chain connects TRBV6-1 to TRBJ2-7; TRBD1 might be the D (6 bases). Germline CDR1 reads MNHNS; CDR2 reads SASEGT. Deletions cut 5 bases from V and 3 bases from J, with 14 bases between. This CDR3 has 14 amino acids. The CDR3 reads CASSIGGRGYEQYF. CDR3 coding DNA: TGTGCCAGCAGTATTGGGGGCAGGGGCTACGAGCAGTACTTC.

The chain couples TRBV28 to TRBJ1-2; 10 bases line up with TRBD1. J was trimmed by 4 bases and V by 7 bases; bases with no gene match: 6. The CDR3 contains 14 residues. Germline CDR1 and CDR2: MDHEN and SYDVKM. The CDR3 loop is CASNRDRGGYGYTF. Written as DNA, the CDR3 is TGTGCCAGCAACCGGGACAGGGGAGGCTATGGCTACACCTTC.

J is TRBJ2-7 and V is TRBV6-5; 12 bases are shared with TRBD1. There are 16 residues in the CDR3. The germline gives CDR1 MNHEY, CDR2 SVGAGI. Trimming took 2 bases from V and 3 from J; bases not matched to a gene: 5. CDR3 nucleotide sequence: TGTGCCAGCAGTTACGGGGGACAGGGGGCAATCTACGAGCAGTACTTC. Protein sequence: CASSYGGQGAIYEQYF.

This chain links TRBV6-1 with TRBJ1-2, with a weak D call TRBD1 (5 bases). V lost 4 bases to trimming and J lost 5 bases, with 14 bases between them. Germline values: CDR1 MNHNS, CDR2 SASEGT. The CDR3 loop spans 14 amino acids. CDR3 amino acids: CASSVTGQPYGYTF. In DNA, the CDR3 is TGTGCCAGCAGTGTAACAGGCCAGCCATATGGCTACACCTTC.

The V gene is TRBV6-5, the J gene TRBJ1-4; D possibly corresponds to TRBD1 (5 bases). The CDR3 totals 15 residues. CDR1 and CDR2 from the germline V gene are MNHEY and SVGAGI. Trimming cost V 2 bases and J 7 bases, with 14 bases left between them. Written as DNA, the CDR3 is TGTGCCAGCAGTTACATGCGGGGGGGTGGTGAAAAACTGTTTTTT. It specifies CASSYMRGGGEKLFF.

The V gene is TRBV6-6, the J gene TRBJ2-2, with D possibly matching TRBD2 (6 bases). Trimming removed 6 bases at V and 0 bases at J, with 14 bases between. Germline V gene lookup returns CDR1 MNHNY and CDR2 SVGAGI (reference sequence). The CDR3 contains 16 residues. Here the CDR3 reads CASSLWGVTNTGELFF. The CDR3, as DNA: TGTGCCAGCAGCTTGTGGGGGGTTACGAACACCGGGGAGCTGTTTTTT.

The V and J genes are TRBV9 and TRBJ2-3; 12 bases align to TRBD1. Germline V CDR1 and CDR2: SGDLS, YYNGEE. This CDR3 spans 16 amino acids. Germline trimming cut 7 bases from V and 4 bases from J; bases unmatched to any gene: 10. CDR3: CASYSGDRGLPDTQYF. The CDR3 DNA reads TGTGCCAGCTACAGCGGGGACAGGGGGCTTCCAGATACGCAGTATTTT.

V and J are TRBV28 and TRBJ2-1; TRBD1 aligns across 9 bases. V gave up 6 bases and J gave up 5 bases; unmatched junction bases: 8. CDR1 is MDHEN and CDR2 is SYDVKM in the germline V gene. The CDR3 has 15 residues. Written as DNA, the CDR3 is TGTGCCAGCAGGCTCCGGGACAGGGAGAACAATGAGCAGTTCTTC. Amino acids: CASRLRDRENNEQFF.

The gene calls are TRBV9 and TRBJ2-7; 8 nucleotides line up with TRBD1. The CDR3 extends over 15 amino acids. From germline, CDR1 is SGDLS and CDR2 YYNGEE. V dropped 0 bases and J dropped 2; count of bases not matched to a gene: 4. The CDR3 region is CASSVAQGGPYEQYF. The CDR3 region has the DNA TGTGCCAGCAGCGTAGCACAGGGGGGTCCCTACGAGCAGTACTTC.

This rearrangement joins TRBV2 to TRBJ1-2; 10 positions match TRBD1. The trim removed 6 bases at V and 1 base at J, leaving 17 bases unmatched. The CDR3 length is 19 residues. The germline gives CDR1 SNHLY, CDR2 FYNNEI. CDR3 loop: CASRGTGEILKWVNYGYTF. As DNA, the CDR3 is TGTGCCAGCAGGGGGACAGGGGAAATCCTCAAGTGGGTTAACTATGGCTACACCTTC.

The chain couples TRBV5-1 to TRBJ2-2, with 9 bases fitting TRBD2. Germline-derived CDR1 and CDR2 are SGHRS and YFSETQ. This CDR3 comprises 15 residues. J was trimmed by 3 bases and V by 1 base; bases with no gene match: 1. Here the CDR3 reads CASSLLAGDTGELFF. CDR3 sequence (DNA): TGCGCCAGCAGCTTGTTAGCGGGAGACACCGGGGAGCTGTTTTTT.

This clone showed up just once. This chain uses TRBV20-1 with TRBJ2-7, with a tentative D call TRBD2 (5 bases). The germline gives CDR1 DFQATT, CDR2 SNEGSKA (reference sequence). The CDR3 is made up of 11 amino acids. The V and J ends lost 3 bases and 6 bases respectively, with 9 bases between them. The CDR3 region is CSARRGSEQYF. The CDR3 nucleotides are TGCAGTGCTAGGAGAGGGAGCGAGCAGTACTTC.

The V and J genes are TRBV25-1 and TRBJ1-1; 7 bases are a match to TRBD1. V dropped 5 bases and J dropped 7; count of bases not matched to a gene: 4. This CDR3 comprises 12 residues. CDR1 is MGHDK and CDR2 is SYGVNS in the germline V gene. The DNA for the CDR3 is TGTGCCAGCAGTCGAGGGGGCGGTGAAGCTTTCTTT. It translates to CASSRGGGEAFF.

The chain couples TRBV4-3 to TRBJ2-7; perhaps TRBD1 as D (5 bases). Trimming took off 4 bases at V and 2 bases at J, with 12 bases between the two ends. The CDR3 runs to 14 residues. Germline V lookup: CDR1 LGHNA, CDR2 YSLEER. CDR3 protein: CASSPATVPYEQYF. The CDR3 DNA reads as TGCGCCAGCAGCCCTGCGACAGTACCCTACGAGCAGTACTTC.

The table lists this clone with a count of one. The chain has TRBV28 and TRBJ1-2; a possible D gene is TRBD1 (6 bases). The length of the CDR3 is 12 residues. The germline V and J ends were trimmed by 8 bases and 0 bases, with 7 bases remaining between them. Germline CDR1 reads MDHEN; CDR2 reads SYDVKM. CDR3 residues: CASAGANYGYTF. CDR3 DNA sequence: TGTGCCAGCGCAGGGGCTAACTATGGCTACACCTTC.

The chain is built from TRBV4-2 and TRBJ2-3, with TRBD2 matching over 7 bases. V dropped 5 bases and J dropped 2; count of bases not matched to a gene: 10. This CDR3 contains 16 residues. CDR1 LGHNA and CDR2 YNFKEQ come from the germline V gene. For the CDR3, the DNA is TGTGCCAGCAGCGCGGGCGGGAGAGGACTCACAGATACGCAGTATTTT. This codes for CASSAGGRGLTDTQYF.

The chain uses TRBV7-2 and TRBJ2-2; 8 nucleotides agree with TRBD2. The CDR3 is made up of 15 amino acids. The V gene end was trimmed by 7 bases and the J gene end by 7 bases; junction bases not matched to a gene: 11. The germline V gene has CDR1 SGHTA and CDR2 FQGNSA. The CDR3 coding sequence is TGTGCCAGCACCCCCCGGGGGGGCAGAGACGGGGAGCTGTTTTTT. It specifies CASTPRGGRDGELFF.

With regard to this clone: The sample contains more than one DNA sequence encoding this CDR3. The V call is TRBV5-1, the J call TRBJ2-2; no clear D gene. Germline CDR1 and CDR2: SGHRS and YFSETQ. This CDR3 has 13 amino acids. V lost 0 bases, J lost 5 bases, and 5 bases lay in between. CDR3 protein: CASSLANTGELFF. Written as DNA, the CDR3 is TGCGCCAGCAGCTTGGCCAATACCGGGGAGCTGTTTTTT.

The J gene is TRBJ2-7, the V gene TRBV7-2; 10 bases line up with TRBD2. Germline V gene lookup returns CDR1 SGHTA and CDR2 FQGNSA. The V gene end was trimmed by 6 bases and the J gene end by 6 bases; junction bases not matched to a gene: 11. This CDR3 has 15 amino acids. This chain's CDR3 is CASRRLAGDVGEQYF. CDR3 sequence (DNA): TGTGCCAGCAGAAGGCTAGCGGGGGATGTCGGCGAGCAGTACTTC.

On this clone: Other DNA sequences in the sample encode the same CDR3. This rearrangement joins TRBV7-6 to TRBJ1-2; D may be TRBD1 (6 bases). Per germline, CDR1 SGHVS and CDR2 FNYEAQ. V lost 3 bases and J 0 bases, leaving 8 bases between the germline ends. This CDR3 has 14 amino acids. The CDR3 DNA follows: TGTGCCAGCAGCTTGGGGACACCTAACTATGGCTACACCTTC. This encodes CASSLGTPNYGYTF.

The rearrangement uses TRBV9 and TRBJ1-4; D gene ambiguous. Germline assignment: CDR1 SGDLS and CDR2 YYNGEE. The CDR3 has 11 residues. The ends were cut back, 4 bases at V and 9 bases at J, with 7 bases in the middle. CDR3 residues: CASSPGKKLFF. The DNA for the CDR3 is TGTGCCAGCAGCCCCGGGAAAAAACTGTTTTTT. Looking up the rest from reference TRBV9 and TRBJ1-4 gives the full variable domain: DSGVTQTPKHLITATGQRVTLRCSPRSGDLSVYWYQQSLDQGLQFLIQYYNGEERAKGNILERFSAQQFPDLHSELNLSSLELGDSALYFCASSPGKKLFFGSGTQLSVL.

V gene TRBV7-2 combines with J gene TRBJ2-2; 8 bases map to TRBD2. This CDR3 comprises 16 residues. With V trimmed by 3 bases and J by 1 base, 4 bases remained unmatched. The germline gives CDR1 SGHTA, CDR2 FQGNSA. CDR3 nucleotides: TGTGCCAGCAGCTTCCTCGGGGGGGGGAACACCGGGGAGCTGTTTTTT. Encoded protein: CASSFLGGGNTGELFF.

The V gene is TRBV6-5, the J gene TRBJ2-2; possibly TRBD2 for D (5 bases). Germline lookup yields CDR1 MNHEY and CDR2 SVGAGI. The CDR3 loop spans 15 amino acids. Trimming took off 5 bases at V and 6 bases at J, with 16 bases between the two ends. CDR3 in amino acids: CASSKTMGFAGELFF. The DNA of the CDR3 is TGTGCCAGCAGTAAGACTATGGGGTTCGCCGGGGAGCTGTTTTTT.

J is TRBJ1-5 and V is TRBV4-1, with 8 bases that match TRBD1. The V gene end was trimmed by 4 bases and the J gene end by 5 bases; junction bases not matched to a gene: 13. The CDR3 is 17 residues long. Germline V CDR1 and CDR2: MGHRA, YSYEKL. The CDR3 here is CASSPLFSGGSDQPQHF. In DNA form, the CDR3 reads TGCGCCAGCAGCCCGCTATTTTCAGGGGGCTCGGATCAGCCCCAGCATTTT.